This is a list of T cell receptor beta chains from one sample in a study of T cells in Graves' hyperthyroidism and ophthalmopathy. A single record per CDR3 protein comes from TCRdb applying MiXCR to the multiplex PCR reads. The sample consists of roughly 500,000 distinct CDR3 sequences, roughly 45% of them appearing once. Sequenced input: peripheral blood or thyroid tissue (not recorded which). The receptors come from an adult woman with Graves' disease, either hyperthyroidism or ophthalmopathy (not recorded which). Each CDR3 is given with its conserved first and last residue. A D gene is named only where the DNA matches it firmly. Rows may omit the clone size; those that give it use once, few, many or a size class.

TRBJ1-2,.,.,13,TRBV7-9,CASGQGRDYGYTF,TGTGCCAGCGGGCAGGGCCGTGACTATGGCTACACCTTC
TRBJ1-1,TRBD1,.,13,TRBV10-3,CTISADRNTETFF,TGTACCATCAGTGCGGACAGGAACACTGAAACTTTCTTT
TRBJ1-1,TRBD1,few,14,TRBV12-3/TRBV12-4,CASSRTGLNTEAFF,TGTGCCAGCAGCCGGACAGGGCTTAACACTGAAGCTTTCTTT
TRBJ2-2,.,.,13,TRBV7-9,CASSPQNTGELCF,TGTGCCAGCAGCCCGCAAAACACCGGGGAGCTGTGTTTT
TRBJ1-1,.,.,12,TRBV28,CAISDRYTEAFF,TGTGCCATTTCGGACCGATACACTGAAGCTTTCTTT
TRBJ2-5,TRBD1,.,14,TRBV20-1,CSAIEGQGQETQYF,TGCAGTGCTATAGAGGGACAGGGTCAAGAGACCCAGTACTTC
TRBJ1-2,.,few,13,TRBV20-1,CSASSDLNYGYTF,TGCAGTGCTAGTTCCGACCTTAACTATGGCTACACCTTC
TRBJ2-7,.,.,13,TRBV29-1,CSVGQGIHDEQYF,TGCAGCGTTGGCCAGGGAATTCACGACGAGCAGTACTTC
TRBJ2-7,.,.,15,TRBV25-1,CASSDWRDPLKEQYF,TGTGCCAGCAGTGACTGGCGGGATCCGCTAAAGGAGCAGTACTTC
TRBJ1-5,.,many,14,TRBV10-2,CASSESRIREPQHF,TGCGCCAGCAGTGAGTCAAGGATTCGTGAGCCCCAGCATTTT
TRBJ1-2,.,.,11,TRBV7-9,CASSSELGYTF,TGTGCCAGCAGCTCCGAACTTGGCTACACCTTC
TRBJ1-1,TRBD1,.,16,TRBV30,CAWSVLGGGGNTEAFF,TGTGCCTGGAGTGTACTAGGGGGCGGAGGGAACACTGAAGCTTTCTTT
TRBJ2-7,TRBD2,.,13,TRBV7-9,CASEGLASYEQYF,TGTGCCAGCGAAGGACTAGCCTCCTACGAGCAGTACTTC
TRBJ2-7,TRBD1,.,14,TRBV15,CATSRGGTGNEQYF,TGTGCCACCAGCAGAGGCGGGACAGGGAACGAGCAGTACTTC
TRBJ1-1,TRBD1,.,17,TRBV13,CASSFSTGGSRNTEAFF,TGTGCCAGCAGCTTCTCGACAGGGGGCTCTAGGAACACTGAAGCTTTCTTT
TRBJ2-6,.,.,12,TRBV29-1,CGVDSGANVLTF,TGCGGCGTCGACTCTGGGGCCAACGTCCTGACTTTC
TRBJ1-4,.,many,13,TRBV29-1,CSVSGRSNEKLFF,TGCAGCGTTTCGGGACGGAGTAATGAAAAACTGTTTTTT
TRBJ2-5,TRBD1,many,14,TRBV29-1,CSVGGAGGRETQYF,TGCAGCGTTGGAGGGGCAGGGGGAAGGGAGACCCAGTACTTC
TRBJ2-7,TRBD2,.,14,TRBV20-1,CSAKSGRAGYEQYF,TGCAGTGCTAAAAGCGGGAGGGCCGGATACGAGCAGTACTTC
TRBJ2-1,TRBD2,.,16,TRBV10-3,CAISVTSGRPYNEQFF,TGTGCCATCAGTGTGACTAGCGGGAGACCCTACAATGAGCAGTTCTTC
TRBJ2-2,TRBD2,.,16,TRBV7-8,CASSSGTSGRAGELFF,TGTGCCAGCAGCTCCGGGACTAGCGGGAGGGCCGGGGAGCTGTTTTTT
TRBJ2-2,TRBD2,.,15,TRBV20-1,CSARAGLAFPGELFF,TGCAGTGCTAGGGCGGGACTAGCCTTCCCCGGGGAGCTGTTTTTT
TRBJ1-5,TRBD1,once,18,TRBV19,CASSMTWRGQGSNQPQHF,TGTGCCAGTAGCATGACTTGGAGAGGACAGGGTAGCAATCAGCCCCAGCATTTT
TRBJ2-5,.,few,14,TRBV5-5,CASSLRAGNQPQYF,TGTGCCAGCAGCTTGCGGGCAGGGAATCAGCCCCAGTACTTC
TRBJ1-6,TRBD1,few,17,TRBV28,CASSPILDRGLGSPLHF,TGTGCCAGCAGCCCCATTCTGGACAGGGGGCTCGGGTCACCCCTCCACTTT
TRBJ1-3,.,many,15,TRBV29-1,CSVEAGTTSGNTIYF,TGCAGCGTTGAGGCGGGGACAACCTCTGGAAACACCATATATTTT
TRBJ2-5,TRBD1,few,16,TRBV15,CATSREAGGYQETQYF,TGTGCCACCAGCAGAGAAGCAGGGGGATACCAAGAGACCCAGTACTTC
TRBJ2-7,.,.,11,TRBV10-3,CATAGVEEQYF,TGTGCCACCGCCGGGGTGGAGGAGCAGTACTTC
TRBJ1-5,.,few,14,TRBV7-2,CASSFGAANQPQHF,TGTGCCAGCAGCTTCGGCGCAGCTAATCAGCCCCAGCATTTT
TRBJ2-7,TRBD2,few,14,TRBV29-1,CSVVLGLADYEQYF,TGCAGCGTCGTATTGGGACTAGCGGACTACGAGCAGTACTTC
TRBJ1-1,TRBD1,.,15,TRBV11-2,CASSLSQGAATEAFF,TGTGCCAGCAGCTTAAGTCAGGGGGCGGCCACTGAAGCTTTCTTT
TRBJ2-2,.,.,14,TRBV12-3/TRBV12-4,CASSYPANTGELFF,TGTGCCAGCAGTTATCCGGCGAACACCGGGGAGCTGTTTTTT